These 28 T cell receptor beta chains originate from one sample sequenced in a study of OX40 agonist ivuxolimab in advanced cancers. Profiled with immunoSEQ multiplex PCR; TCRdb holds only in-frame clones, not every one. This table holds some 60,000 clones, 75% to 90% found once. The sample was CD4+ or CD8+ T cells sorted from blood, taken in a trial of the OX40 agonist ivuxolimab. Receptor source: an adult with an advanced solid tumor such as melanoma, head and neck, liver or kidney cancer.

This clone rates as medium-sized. CDR3 DNA sequence: TGTGCCAGCAGCTTAAGGCGGAAACTGTTTTTT. Translating gives CASSLRRKLFF. The chain joins TRBV7-9 to TRBJ1-4; D uncertain. The CDR3 extends over 11 amino acids. The germline CDR1 and CDR2 sequences are SEHNR and FQNEAQ (reference sequence). Trimming shortened V by 2 bases and J by 11 bases, and 6 bases separated the two germline ends.

CDR3 bases: TGTGCCAGCAGATCGCAGGGATGGACTGAAGCTTTCTTT. Translating it yields CASRSQGWTEAFF. V is TRBV28 and J is TRBJ1-1; a weak D match, TRBD1 (5 bases). CDR3 length: 13 amino acids. CDR1 and CDR2 from the germline V gene are MDHEN and SYDVKM. V was pared by 6 bases and J by 5 bases, with 13 bases between.

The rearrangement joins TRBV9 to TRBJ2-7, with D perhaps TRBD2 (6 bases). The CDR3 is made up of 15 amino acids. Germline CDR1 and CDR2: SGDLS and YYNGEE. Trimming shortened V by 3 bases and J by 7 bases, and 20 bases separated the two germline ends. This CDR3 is CASSGGAALGGEQYF. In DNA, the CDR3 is TGTGCCAGCAGCGGAGGCGCAGCATTAGGAGGGGAGCAGTACTTC.

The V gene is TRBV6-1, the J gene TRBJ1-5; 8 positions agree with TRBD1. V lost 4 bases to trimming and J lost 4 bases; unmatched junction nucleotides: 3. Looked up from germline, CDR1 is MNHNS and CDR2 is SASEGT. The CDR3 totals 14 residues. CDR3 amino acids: CASSGTGRNQPQHF. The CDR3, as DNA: TGTGCCAGCAGTGGGACAGGGAGGAATCAGCCCCAGCATTTT.

DNA of the CDR3: TGCAGCCTCCGCGGGGGTCGTAGGTATGAGCAGTTCTTC. The encoded protein is CSLRGGRRYEQFF. The chain carries TRBV29-1 and TRBJ2-1; TRBD2 agrees at 7 bases. The germline gives CDR1 SQVTM, CDR2 ANQGSEA. Trimming took 8 bases from V and 8 from J; bases not matched to a gene: 12. This CDR3 is built from 13 residues.

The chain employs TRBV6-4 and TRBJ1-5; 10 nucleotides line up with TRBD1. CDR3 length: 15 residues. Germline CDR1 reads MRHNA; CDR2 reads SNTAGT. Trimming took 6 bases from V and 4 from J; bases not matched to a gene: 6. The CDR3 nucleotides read TGTGCCAGCAGCCCCGACAGGGGGCCAAATCAGCCCCAGCATTTT. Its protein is CASSPDRGPNQPQHF.

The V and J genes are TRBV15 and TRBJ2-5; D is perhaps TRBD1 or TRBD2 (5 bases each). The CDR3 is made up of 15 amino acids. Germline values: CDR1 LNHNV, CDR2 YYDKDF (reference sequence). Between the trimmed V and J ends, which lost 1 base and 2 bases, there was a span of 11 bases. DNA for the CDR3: TGTGCCACCAGCAGAGGAGAGGGGTATCAAGAGACCCAGTACTTC. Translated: CATSRGEGYQETQYF.

CDR3 loop: CAWRSGWTEAFF. In DNA form, the CDR3 reads TGTGCCTGGAGAAGTGGCTGGACTGAAGCTTTCTTT. J is TRBJ1-1 and V is TRBV30; D remains unclear. In germline, CDR1 is GTSNPN, CDR2 SVGIG (reference sequence). The CDR3 length is 12 residues. V lost 3 bases and J 5 bases, leaving 10 bases between the germline ends.

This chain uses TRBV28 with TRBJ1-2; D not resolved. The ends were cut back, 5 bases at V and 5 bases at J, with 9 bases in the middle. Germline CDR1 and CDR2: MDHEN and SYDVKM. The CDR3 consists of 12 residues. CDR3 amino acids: CASSDLLYGYTF. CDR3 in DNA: TGTGCCAGCAGTGACCTTTTGTATGGCTACACCTTC.

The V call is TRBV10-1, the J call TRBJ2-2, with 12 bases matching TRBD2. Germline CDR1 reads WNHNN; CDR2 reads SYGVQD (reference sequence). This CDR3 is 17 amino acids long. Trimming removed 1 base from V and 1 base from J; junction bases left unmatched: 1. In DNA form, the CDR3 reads TGCGCCAGCAGTGAGTGGACTAGCGGGAAGAACACCGGGGAGCTGTTTTTT. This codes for CASSEWTSGKNTGELFF.

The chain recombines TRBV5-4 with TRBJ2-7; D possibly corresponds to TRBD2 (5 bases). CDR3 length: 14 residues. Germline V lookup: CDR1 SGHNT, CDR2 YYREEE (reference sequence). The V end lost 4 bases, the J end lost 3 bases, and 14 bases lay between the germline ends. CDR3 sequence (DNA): TGTGCCAGCAGCATACCGGACGGAGGCTACGAGCAGTACTTC. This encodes CASSIPDGGYEQYF.

CDR3 nucleotide sequence: TGTGCCAGCGGCTCGCGGAGCTCTGGAAACACCATATATTTT. Translating gives CASGSRSSGNTIYF. The chain joins TRBV28 to TRBJ1-3; D not resolved. Per the germline V gene, CDR1 is MDHEN and CDR2 is SYDVKM. Trimming shortened V by 8 bases and J by 0 bases, and 11 bases separated the two germline ends. CDR3 length: 14 amino acids. Full variable domain (missing parts from reference TRBV28 and TRBJ1-3): DVKVTQSSRYLVKRTGEKVFLECVQDMDHENMFWYRQDPGLGLRLIYFSYDVKMKEKGDIPEGYSVSREKKERFSLILESASTNQTSMYLCASGSRSSGNTIYFGEGSWLTVV.

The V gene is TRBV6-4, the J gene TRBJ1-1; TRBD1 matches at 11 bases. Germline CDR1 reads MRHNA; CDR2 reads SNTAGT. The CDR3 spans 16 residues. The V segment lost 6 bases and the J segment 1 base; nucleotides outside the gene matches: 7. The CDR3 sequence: CASSRDRGRTNTEAFF. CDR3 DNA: TGTGCCAGCAGCCGGGACAGGGGGAGGACGAACACTGAAGCTTTCTTT.

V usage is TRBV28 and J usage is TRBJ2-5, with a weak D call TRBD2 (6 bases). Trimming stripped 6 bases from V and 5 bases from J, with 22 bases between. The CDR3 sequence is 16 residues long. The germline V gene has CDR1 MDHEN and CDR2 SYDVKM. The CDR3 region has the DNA TGTGCCAGCAGCTGGGAGTGGGGGGACCCCTCCGAGACCCAGTACTTC. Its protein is CASSWEWGDPSETQYF. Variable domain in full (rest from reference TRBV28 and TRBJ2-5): DVKVTQSSRYLVKRTGEKVFLECVQDMDHENMFWYRQDPGLGLRLIYFSYDVKMKEKGDIPEGYSVSREKKERFSLILESASTNQTSMYLCASSWEWGDPSETQYFGPGTRLLVL.

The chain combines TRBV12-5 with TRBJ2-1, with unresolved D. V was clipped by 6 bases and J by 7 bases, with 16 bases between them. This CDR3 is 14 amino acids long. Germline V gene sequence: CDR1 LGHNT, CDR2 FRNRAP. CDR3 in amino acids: CASGLHGRGNEQFF. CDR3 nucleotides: TGTGCTAGTGGCCTCCACGGACGAGGTAATGAGCAGTTCTTC.

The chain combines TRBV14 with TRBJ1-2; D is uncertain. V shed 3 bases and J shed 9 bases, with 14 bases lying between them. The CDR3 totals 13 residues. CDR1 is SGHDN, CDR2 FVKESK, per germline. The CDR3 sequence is CASSQDRWNSYTF. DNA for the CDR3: TGTGCCAGCAGCCAGGACCGCTGGAATAGCTACACCTTC.

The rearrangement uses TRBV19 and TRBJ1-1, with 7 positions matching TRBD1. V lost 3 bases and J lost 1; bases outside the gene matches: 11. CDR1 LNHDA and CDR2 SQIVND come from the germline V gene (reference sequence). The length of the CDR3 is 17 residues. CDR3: CASSIPGLQGPNTEAFF. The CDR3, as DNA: TGTGCCAGTAGTATCCCCGGCTTACAGGGGCCGAACACTGAAGCTTTCTTT. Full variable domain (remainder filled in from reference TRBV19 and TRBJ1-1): DGGITQSPKYLFRKEGQNVTLSCEQNLNHDAMYWYRQDPGQGLRLIYYSQIVNDFQKGDIAEGYSVSREKKESFPLTVTSAQKNPTAFYLCASSIPGLQGPNTEAFFGQGTRLTVV.

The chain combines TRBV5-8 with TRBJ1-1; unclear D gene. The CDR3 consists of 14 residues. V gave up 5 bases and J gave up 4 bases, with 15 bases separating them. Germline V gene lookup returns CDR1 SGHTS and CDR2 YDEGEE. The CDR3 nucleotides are TGTGCCAGCAGTCTACTCGGGTTGGGCACTGAAGCTTTCTTT. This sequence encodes CASSLLGLGTEAFF.

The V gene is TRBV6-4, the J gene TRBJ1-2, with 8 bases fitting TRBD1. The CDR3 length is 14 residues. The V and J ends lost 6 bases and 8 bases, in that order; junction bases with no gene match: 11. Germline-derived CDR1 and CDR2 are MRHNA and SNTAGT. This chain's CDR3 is CASSQDRGIGGYTF. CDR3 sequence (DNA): TGTGCCAGCAGCCAAGACAGGGGAATAGGAGGCTACACCTTC.

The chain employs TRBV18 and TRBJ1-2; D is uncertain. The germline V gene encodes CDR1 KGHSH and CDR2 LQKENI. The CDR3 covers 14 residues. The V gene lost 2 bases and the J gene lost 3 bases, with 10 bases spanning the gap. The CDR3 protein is CASSPNPADYGYTF. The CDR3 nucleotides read TGTGCCAGCTCACCAAACCCGGCGGACTATGGCTACACCTTC.

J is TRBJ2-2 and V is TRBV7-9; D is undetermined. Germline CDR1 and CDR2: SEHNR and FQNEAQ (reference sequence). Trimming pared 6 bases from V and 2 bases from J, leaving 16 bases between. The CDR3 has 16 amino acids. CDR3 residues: CASSFDGPRNTGELFF. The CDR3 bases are TGTGCCAGCAGTTTCGACGGACCGAGAAACACCGGGGAGCTGTTTTTT.

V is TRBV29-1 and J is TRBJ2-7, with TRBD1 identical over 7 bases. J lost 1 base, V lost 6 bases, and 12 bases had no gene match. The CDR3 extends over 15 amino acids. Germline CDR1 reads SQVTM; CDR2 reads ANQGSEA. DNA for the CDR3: TGCAGCGTCAAATCCCTTCGGGACAGATCCTACGAGCAGTACTTC. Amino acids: CSVKSLRDRSYEQYF.

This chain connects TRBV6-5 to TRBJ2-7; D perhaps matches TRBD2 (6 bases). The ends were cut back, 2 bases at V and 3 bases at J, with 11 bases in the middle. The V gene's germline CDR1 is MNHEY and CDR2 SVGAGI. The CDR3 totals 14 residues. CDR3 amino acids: CASSYVGGDYEQYF. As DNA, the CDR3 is TGTGCCAGCAGTTACGTCGGGGGAGACTACGAGCAGTACTTC.

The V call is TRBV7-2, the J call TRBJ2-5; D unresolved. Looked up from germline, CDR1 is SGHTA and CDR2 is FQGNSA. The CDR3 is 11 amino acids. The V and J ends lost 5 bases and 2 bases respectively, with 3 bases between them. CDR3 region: CASSIQETQYF. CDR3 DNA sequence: TGTGCCAGCAGCATACAAGAGACCCAGTACTTC.

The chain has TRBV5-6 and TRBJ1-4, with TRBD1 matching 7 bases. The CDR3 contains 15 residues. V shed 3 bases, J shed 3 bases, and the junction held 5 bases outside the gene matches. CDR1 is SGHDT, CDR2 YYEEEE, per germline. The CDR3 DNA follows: TGTGCCAGCAGCTACAGGGGCGAGGCTAATGAAAAACTGTTTTTT. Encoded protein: CASSYRGEANEKLFF.

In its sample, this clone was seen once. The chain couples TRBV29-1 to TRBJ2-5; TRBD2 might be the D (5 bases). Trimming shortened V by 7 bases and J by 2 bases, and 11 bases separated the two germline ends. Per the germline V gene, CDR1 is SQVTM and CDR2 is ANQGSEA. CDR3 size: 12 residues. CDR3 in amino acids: CSGVRGQETQYF. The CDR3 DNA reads TGCAGCGGGGTCCGGGGACAAGAGACCCAGTACTTC.

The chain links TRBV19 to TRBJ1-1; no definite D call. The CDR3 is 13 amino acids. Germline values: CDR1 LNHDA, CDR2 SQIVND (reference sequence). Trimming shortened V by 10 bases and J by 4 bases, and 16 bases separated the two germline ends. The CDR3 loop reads CATERVGFTEAFF. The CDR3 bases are TGTGCCACCGAACGGGTGGGATTCACTGAAGCTTTCTTT.

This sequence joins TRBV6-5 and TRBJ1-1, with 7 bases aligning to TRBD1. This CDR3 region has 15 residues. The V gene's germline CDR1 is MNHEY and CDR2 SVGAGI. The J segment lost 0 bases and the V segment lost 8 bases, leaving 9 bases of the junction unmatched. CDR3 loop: CASGSLDRMNTEAFF. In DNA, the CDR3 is TGTGCCAGCGGCTCATTGGACAGGATGAACACTGAAGCTTTCTTT.